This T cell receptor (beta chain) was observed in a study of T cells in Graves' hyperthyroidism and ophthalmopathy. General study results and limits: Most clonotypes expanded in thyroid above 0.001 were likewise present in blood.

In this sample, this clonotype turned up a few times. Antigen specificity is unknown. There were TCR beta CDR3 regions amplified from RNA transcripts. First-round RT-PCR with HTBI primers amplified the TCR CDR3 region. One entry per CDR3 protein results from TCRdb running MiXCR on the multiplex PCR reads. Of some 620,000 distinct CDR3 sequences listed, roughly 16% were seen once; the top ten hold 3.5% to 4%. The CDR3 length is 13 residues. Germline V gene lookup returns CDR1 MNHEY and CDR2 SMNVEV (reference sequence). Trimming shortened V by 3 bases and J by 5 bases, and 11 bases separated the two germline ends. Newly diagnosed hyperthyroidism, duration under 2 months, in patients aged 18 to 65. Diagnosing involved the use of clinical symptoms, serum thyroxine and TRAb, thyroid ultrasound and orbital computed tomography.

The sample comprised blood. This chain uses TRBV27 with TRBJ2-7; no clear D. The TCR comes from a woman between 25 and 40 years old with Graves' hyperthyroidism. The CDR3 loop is CASSFLRADEQYF. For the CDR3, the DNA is TGTGCCAGCAGTTTTCTTCGGGCAGACGAGCAGTACTTC.